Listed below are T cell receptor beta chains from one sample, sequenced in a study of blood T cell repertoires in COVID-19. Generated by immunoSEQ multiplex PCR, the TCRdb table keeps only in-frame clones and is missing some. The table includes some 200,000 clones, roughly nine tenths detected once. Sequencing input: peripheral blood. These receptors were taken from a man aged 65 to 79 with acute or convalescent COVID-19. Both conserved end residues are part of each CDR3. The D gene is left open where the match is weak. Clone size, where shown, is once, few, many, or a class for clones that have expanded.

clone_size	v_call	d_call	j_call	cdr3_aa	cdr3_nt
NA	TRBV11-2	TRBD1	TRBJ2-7	CASSSWTGSYEQYF	TGTGCCAGCAGCTCCTGGACAGGGTCCTACGAGCAGTACTTC
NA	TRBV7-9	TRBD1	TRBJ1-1	CASSLGLTGGTEAFF	TGTGCCAGCAGCTTAGGACTTACAGGGGGCACTGAAGCTTTCTTT
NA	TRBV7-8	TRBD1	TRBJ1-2	CASSLSYRDRQGYTF	TGTGCCAGCAGCTTAAGTTACCGGGACAGGCAAGGCTACACCTTC
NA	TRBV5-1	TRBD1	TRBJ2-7	CASNLQGPSYEQYF	TGCGCCAGCAACCTACAGGGGCCCTCCTACGAGCAGTACTTC
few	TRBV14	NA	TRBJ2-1	CASSQDGSSYNEQFF	TGTGCCAGCAGCCAAGACGGGAGCTCCTACAATGAGCAGTTCTTC
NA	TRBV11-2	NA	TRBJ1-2	CASSWAEDGYTF	TGTGCCAGCAGCTGGGCGGAGGATGGCTACACCTTC
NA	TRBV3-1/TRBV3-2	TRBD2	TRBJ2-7	CASSPWTAGGRDEQYF	TGTGCCAGCAGCCCATGGACAGCGGGAGGGCGCGACGAGCAGTACTTC
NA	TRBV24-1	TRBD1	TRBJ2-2	CATSDPDRATGELFF	TGTGCCACCAGTGATCCGGACAGGGCCACCGGGGAGCTGTTTTTT
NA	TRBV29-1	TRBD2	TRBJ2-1	CSVLAGARDEQFF	TGCAGCGTCTTAGCGGGGGCCAGGGATGAGCAGTTCTTC
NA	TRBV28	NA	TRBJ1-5	CAILQGPGNQPQHF	TGTGCCATCCTACAGGGCCCGGGCAATCAGCCCCAGCATTTT
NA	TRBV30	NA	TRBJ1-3	CAWSVSAGNTIYF	TGTGCCTGGAGTGTATCAGCTGGAAACACCATATATTTT
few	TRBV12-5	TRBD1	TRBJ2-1	CASGRGDRRDEQFF	TGTGCTAGTGGTCGAGGGGACAGACGTGATGAGCAGTTCTTC
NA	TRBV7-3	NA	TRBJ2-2	CASSLMAATGELFF	TGTGCCAGCAGCTTAATGGCGGCCACCGGGGAGCTGTTTTTT
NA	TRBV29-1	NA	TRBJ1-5	CSARTARSVTQHF	TGCAGCGCTCGGACAGCTAGATCAGTGACCCAGCATTTT
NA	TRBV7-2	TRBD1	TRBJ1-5	CASSEGQALGWPQHF	TGTGCCAGCAGCGAGGGACAGGCTCTGGGTTGGCCCCAGCATTTT
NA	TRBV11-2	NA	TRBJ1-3	CASSSSTHPNSGNTIYF	TGTGCCAGCAGCTCTAGCACACACCCGAATTCCGGAAACACCATATATTTT
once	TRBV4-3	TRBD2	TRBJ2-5	CASSQVAAGGLKTQYF	TGCGCCAGCAGCCAAGTCGCAGCGGGGGGGCTCAAGACCCAGTACTTC
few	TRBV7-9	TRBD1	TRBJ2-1	CASSPDRGGDEQFF	TGTGCCAGCAGCCCGGACAGGGGGGGCGATGAGCAGTTCTTC
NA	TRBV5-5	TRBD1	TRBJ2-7	CASSSTGGRIYEQYF	TGTGCCAGCAGCTCCACAGGGGGAAGGATCTACGAGCAGTACTTC
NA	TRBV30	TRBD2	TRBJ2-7	CAWGTSDYEQYF	TGTGCCTGGGGGACTAGCGACTACGAGCAGTACTTC
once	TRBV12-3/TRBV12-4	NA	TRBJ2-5	CASSLAFGGTQYF	TGTGCCAGCAGCTTGGCCTTCGGGGGGACCCAGTACTTC
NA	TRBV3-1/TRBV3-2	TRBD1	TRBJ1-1	CASNRQGRTEAFF	TGTGCCAGCAACCGACAGGGGAGGACTGAAGCTTTCTTT
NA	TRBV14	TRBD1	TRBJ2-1	CASSHQRGTGVNEQFF	TGTGCCAGCAGCCACCAAAGAGGGACAGGGGTCAATGAGCAGTTCTTC
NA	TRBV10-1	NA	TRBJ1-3	CASTEGGSRNTIYF	TGCGCCAGCACCGAGGGTGGAAGTAGAAACACCATATATTTT
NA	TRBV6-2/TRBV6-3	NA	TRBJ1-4	CASSFILPRTNEKLFF	TGTGCCAGCAGCTTCATCCTACCGAGAACTAATGAAAAACTGTTTTTT
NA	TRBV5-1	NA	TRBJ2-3	CASSPGSTVDTQYF	TGCGCCAGCAGTCCAGGGTCGACGGTAGATACGCAGTATTTT
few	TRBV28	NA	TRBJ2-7	CASSLKGGEISYEQYF	TGTGCCAGCAGTTTAAAAGGTGGGGAGATCTCCTACGAGCAGTACTTC
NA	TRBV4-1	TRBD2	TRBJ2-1	CASSQGLLRRELSYNEQFF	TGCGCCAGCAGCCAAGGACTGCTAAGGCGGGAGCTCAGTTACAATGAGCAGTTCTTC
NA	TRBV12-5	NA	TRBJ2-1	CASGLGGEYNEQFF	TGTGCTAGTGGTTTGGGGGGGGAGTACAATGAGCAGTTCTTC
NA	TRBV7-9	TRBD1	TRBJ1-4	CASSRQGTNEKLFF	TGTGCCAGCAGCCGACAGGGGACTAATGAAAAACTGTTTTTT
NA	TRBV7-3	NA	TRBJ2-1	CASSQRMGENEQFF	TGTGCCAGCAGCCAACGGATGGGCGAGAATGAGCAGTTCTTC
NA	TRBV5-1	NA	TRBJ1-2	CASSGQQGLGYGYTF	TGCGCCAGCAGCGGACAACAGGGCCTTGGCTATGGCTACACCTTC
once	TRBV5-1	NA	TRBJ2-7	CASSLAAGGISYEQYF	TGCGCCAGCAGCTTGGCTGCAGGGGGGATATCCTACGAGCAGTACTTC
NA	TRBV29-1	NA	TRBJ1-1	CSVVGGIAGDEAFF	TGCAGCGTTGTGGGCGGAATCGCAGGGGATGAAGCTTTCTTT
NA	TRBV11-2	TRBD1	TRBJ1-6	CASSLLGQGAFSPLHF	TGTGCCAGCAGTCTCCTAGGTCAGGGGGCTTTTTCACCCCTCCACTTT
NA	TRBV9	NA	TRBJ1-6	CASSGGAQNSPLHF	TGTGCCAGCAGCGGTGGGGCTCAAAATTCACCCCTCCACTTT
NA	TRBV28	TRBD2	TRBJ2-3	CASSLPSGYILSTDTQYF	TGTGCCAGCAGTTTGCCTAGCGGGTATATTCTTAGCACAGATACGCAGTATTTT
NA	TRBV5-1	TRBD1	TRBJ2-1	CASSLLDRVDNEQFF	TGCGCCAGCAGCTTGCTGGACAGGGTGGACAATGAGCAGTTCTTC
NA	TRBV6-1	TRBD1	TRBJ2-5	CASSDTGGETQYF	TGTGCCAGCAGTGACACAGGGGGAGAGACCCAGTACTTC